These T cell receptor beta chains were read from a single sample in a study of blood T cell repertoires in COVID-19. Repertoires were generated with immunoSEQ multiplex PCR, while TCRdb's copy carries only in-frame clones and drops some. The sample holds some 140,000 clones, approximately 79% seen once. Sequencing was performed on peripheral blood. Every receptor here comes from a man aged 55-75 years with acute or convalescent COVID-19. Both conserved end residues are trimmed from each CDR3. The order of the fields is CDR3 length, V gene, J gene, CDR3 protein.

>14|TRBV27|TRBJ1-1
ASSFQGRALNTEAF
>10|TRBV6-2/TRBV6-3|TRBJ2-5
ASSPQGETQY
>11|TRBV29-1|TRBJ1-2
SGTTGGAYGYT
>13|TRBV28|TRBJ2-3
ASSLYGGRGGTQY
>14|TRBV19|TRBJ2-5
ASSILTSGNQETQY
>12|TRBV10-3|TRBJ2-5
AITDGESQETQY
>14|TRBV27|TRBJ2-1
ASSPVKAGGPNEQF
>12|TRBV6-5|TRBJ1-1
ASTLSAVNTEAF
>13|TRBV7-9|TRBJ1-4
ASSLSRATNEKLF
>12|TRBV6-4|TRBJ2-1
ASSVAGGRNEQF
>12|TRBV9|TRBJ2-2
ASRTSANTGELF
>14|TRBV27|TRBJ1-6
ASSFLDSLYNSPLH
>11|TRBV6-6|TRBJ1-5
ASSPLMSGPQH
>13|TRBV2|TRBJ2-7
ASSGFISGLYEQY
>10|TRBV12-3/TRBV12-4|TRBJ2-7
ASSLSGSEQY
>16|TRBV25-1|TRBJ2-5
ASSASSGRATYQETQY
>13|TRBV18|TRBJ1-4
ASSPPTGVKEKLF
>11|TRBV7-9|TRBJ1-3
ASSLGQANTIY
>12|TRBV28|TRBJ1-5
ASSLTLSNQPQH
>13|TRBV25-1|TRBJ2-5
ASSPLTSPQETQY
>11|TRBV28|TRBJ1-1
ASRRTANTEAF
>14|TRBV4-1|TRBJ2-7
ASSRAGGTNNYEQY